The 19 T cell receptor beta chains presented below share a single source sample, sequenced in a study of CXCR3-negative and CXCR3-positive naive CD8 T cells. The authors made the TRB cDNA libraries by 5' RACE using UMI labels. TCRdb processed the 5' RACE reads again and assigns one entry to each CDR3 protein, with no DNA. The listing records roughly 40,000 distinct CDR3 sequences. Sequenced: memory CD8+ T cells from blood. Receptors were obtained from a human donor in good health. Some clones in this sample may be carry-over from other donors' samples.

The V and J genes are TRBV25-1 and TRBJ2-7. The CDR3 consists of 12 residues. CDR1 is MGHDK and CDR2 is SYGVNS in the germline V gene. CDR3 sequence reads: CASSDSGYEQYF.

The chain joins TRBV7-6 to TRBJ2-3; with no DNA, the TCRdb D assignment of TRBD1 cannot be verified. Germline CDR1 SGHVS, CDR2 FNYEAQ. There are 16 residues in the CDR3. The CDR3 spells CASSRGRDMAADTQYF.

J is TRBJ2-1 and V is TRBV6-2 or TRBV6-3; TCRdb outputs TRBD1, but without DNA this stays unchecked. There are 12 residues in the CDR3. In germline, CDR1 is MNHEY, CDR2 SVGEGT. CDR3 sequence reads: CASSYTPGEQFF.

V and J are TRBV4-1 and TRBJ2-7. Germline assignment: CDR1 MGHRA and CDR2 YSYEKL. This CDR3 has 13 residues. The CDR3: CVSSLASKYEQYF.

This CDR3 reads CASTSPLVAEQYF. V gene TRBV12-3 or TRBV12-4 combines with J gene TRBJ2-7; TCRdb indicates TRBD1, and absent DNA this call remains unverified. The CDR3 is 13 residues long.

This chain links TRBV29-1 with TRBJ2-1. Germline values: CDR1 SQVTM, CDR2 ANQGSEA. CDR3 length equals 13 residues. CDR3 protein: CSVSARSANEQFF.

This rearrangement joins TRBV7-9 to TRBJ2-3; the TCRdb D gene call, TRBD2, has no DNA to confirm it. CDR1 and CDR2 (germline): SEHNR, FQNEAQ (reference sequence). The CDR3 has 17 residues. This CDR3 reads CASSPRTSGGAEDTQYF.

The J gene is TRBJ2-7, the V gene TRBV20-1; lacking DNA, the TRBD1 call made by TCRdb goes unchecked. CDR3 size: 15 residues. Per germline, CDR1 DFQATT and CDR2 SNEGSKA (reference sequence). CDR3 sequence reads: CSAPQGGSGSREQYF.

J is TRBJ2-7 and V is TRBV28; TCRdb names TRBD1, which stays unverified in the absence of DNA. This CDR3 has 16 residues. The germline V gene encodes CDR1 MDHEN and CDR2 SYDVKM. Here the CDR3 reads CASSFPPDRSSYEQYF.

This chain links TRBV29-1 with TRBJ2-7; absent DNA, TCRdb's TRBD2 call cannot be checked. Germline CDR1 and CDR2: SQVTM and ANQGSEA. The CDR3 extends over 13 amino acids. Here the CDR3 reads CSVVTSGSYEQYF.

The J gene is TRBJ1-5, the V gene TRBV20-1; there is no DNA to check the TCRdb D call of TRBD1. Germline values: CDR1 DFQATT, CDR2 SNEGSKA (reference sequence). The CDR3 spans 13 residues. CDR3 sequence reads: CSARQGAGQPQHF.

The chain uses TRBV12-2 and TRBJ2-5; TCRdb gives TRBD2 as the D gene, but with no DNA this cannot be confirmed. TRBV12-2 is recorded as a pseudogene. This CDR3 comprises 15 residues. CDR3 protein: CASRSRTSGRKTQYF.

The chain employs TRBV6-2 or TRBV6-3 and TRBJ2-7; the D gene TCRdb calls, TRBD1, cannot be checked with no DNA. The germline V gene has CDR1 MNHEY and CDR2 SVGEGT. CDR3 length: 14 residues. CDR3 loop: CASSSGDRPYEQYF.

The V call is TRBV3-1, the J call TRBJ2-3; TCRdb proposes TRBD1, but this gene call is untestable without DNA. Germline CDR1 reads LGHDT; CDR2 reads YNNKEL (reference sequence). The CDR3 extends over 19 amino acids. The CDR3 is CDSSQDPPSAGPYTDTQYF.

The V gene is TRBV20-1, the J gene TRBJ2-1; TCRdb's D call, TRBD2, is unchecked because there is no DNA. This CDR3 is 11 amino acids long. Germline V CDR1 and CDR2: DFQATT, SNEGSKA (reference sequence). The CDR3 region is CSAPGLSEQFF.

This chain links TRBV7-9 with TRBJ2-3; TCRdb picks TRBD2, but there is no DNA to check that call. The germline CDR1 and CDR2 sequences are SEHNR and FQNEAQ (reference sequence). The CDR3 length is 15 residues. CDR3 residues: CASSPLAGFSDTQYF. The variable domain in full, completed from reference TRBV7-9 and TRBJ2-3, reads DTGVSQNPRHKITKRGQNVTFRCDPISEHNRLYWYRQTLGQGPEFLTYFQNEAQLEKSRLLSDRFSAERPKGSFSTLEIQRTEQGDSAMYLCASSPLAGFSDTQYFGPGTRLTVL.

The J gene is TRBJ2-2, the V gene TRBV7-9; no DNA is available, so the TRBD1 call from TCRdb remains unchecked. The CDR3 extends over 15 amino acids. CDR1 and CDR2 (germline): SEHNR, FQNEAQ (reference sequence). The CDR3 here is CASSPGTKNTGELFF.

The gene calls are TRBV25-1 and TRBJ1-5; TCRdb lists TRBD1, though no DNA is available to test this call. The CDR3 length is 14 residues. Germline V gene lookup returns CDR1 MGHDK and CDR2 SYGVNS. This CDR3 reads CASSGRDIDQPQHF.

The chain is built from TRBV5-1 and TRBJ2-1; the TCRdb call, TRBD2, lacks DNA for checking. Germline lookup yields CDR1 SGHRS and CDR2 YFSETQ. This CDR3 region has 17 residues. CDR3 sequence reads: CASSPRTSVSSYNEQFF.